This TCR beta chain was recovered during a study of T cell responses to AZD1222 COVID-19 vaccine. Germline V CDR1 and CDR2: SGDLS, YYNGEE. The V gene end was trimmed by 0 bases and the J gene end by 1 base; junction bases not matched to a gene: 3. CDR3 size: 16 residues. Libraries were prepared by immunoSEQ multiplex PCR; TCRdb keeps only in-frame clonotypes and omits some of them. The data hold 150,000 to 200,000 clones, with 90% to 95% observed a single time. The receptor was derived from an adult in good health. This sequence joins TRBV9 and TRBJ2-2; 7 nucleotides match TRBD2. Sequenced material: peripheral blood, taken on day 0 of AZD1222 vaccination. The CDR3: CASSVASGGNTGELFF. The CDR3 region has the DNA TGTGCCAGCAGCGTAGCCTCGGGAGGGAACACCGGGGAGCTGTTTTTT.